The present T cell receptor beta chain was sequenced within a study of T cell responses to AZD1222 COVID-19 vaccine. Study context: Timing groups of about 4 and about 12 weeks for second doses were pooled.

Libraries were prepared by immunoSEQ multiplex PCR; TCRdb keeps only in-frame clonotypes and omits some of them. The sample contains 100,000 to 150,000 clones, approximately 92% of which appear only once. This CDR3 contains 15 residues. The germline V gene encodes CDR1 MNHNS and CDR2 SASEGT. The V end was cut by 0 bases, the J end by 1 base, with 9 bases between. On this clone: The antigen is not known.

Study findings and constraints: Repertoire sampling happened only post peak T cell response. Across spike, vaccine-associated CD4 TCRs were found, dominant at 160-218 and 743-854. The donor cohort was predominantly white British with a female majority, and clonal diversity may have been underestimated.

The TCR was taken from an adult in good health. The chain employs TRBV6-1 and TRBJ1-1, with D hard to call. The sample consisted of peripheral blood, taken on day 0 of AZD1222 vaccination. The chain's CDR3 is CASSEARQQNTEAFF. The CDR3 region has the DNA TGTGCCAGCAGTGAAGCGCGGCAGCAGAACACTGAAGCTTTCTTT.